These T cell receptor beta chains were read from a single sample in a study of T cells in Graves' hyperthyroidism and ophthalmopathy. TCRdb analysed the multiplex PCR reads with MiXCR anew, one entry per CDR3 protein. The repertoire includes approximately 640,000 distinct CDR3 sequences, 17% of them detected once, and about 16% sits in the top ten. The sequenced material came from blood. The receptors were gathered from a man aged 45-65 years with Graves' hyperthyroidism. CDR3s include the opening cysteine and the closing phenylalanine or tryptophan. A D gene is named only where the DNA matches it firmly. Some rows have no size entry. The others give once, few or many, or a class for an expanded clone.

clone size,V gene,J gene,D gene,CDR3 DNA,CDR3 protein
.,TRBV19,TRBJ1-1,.,TGTGCCAGTGGGGTTACAGGGTTCGGCACTGAAGCTTTCTTT,CASGVTGFGTEAFF
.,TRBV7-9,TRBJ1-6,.,TGTGCCAGCAGCTTAGCCGCATTCGGGGATAATTCACCCCTCCACTTT,CASSLAAFGDNSPLHF
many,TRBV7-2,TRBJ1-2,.,TGTGCCAGCAGTCTGATGACAGGAGCTAACTATGGCTACACCTTC,CASSLMTGANYGYTF
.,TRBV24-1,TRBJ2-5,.,TGTGCCACCAGTGACGCGACCAGGACCCAAGAGACCCAGTACTTC,CATSDATRTQETQYF
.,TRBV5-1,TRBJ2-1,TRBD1,TGCGCCAGCAGCTTGGCCCTAGGACAGGGAGTCAATGAGCAGTTCTTC,CASSLALGQGVNEQFF
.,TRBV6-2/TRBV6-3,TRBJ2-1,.,TGTGCCAGCAGTCCTATGGGTGACAATGAGCAGTTCTTC,CASSPMGDNEQFF
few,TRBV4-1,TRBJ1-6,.,TGCGCCAGCAGCCAAGAAGGTTCAAGACTTTCACCCCTCCACTTT,CASSQEGSRLSPLHF
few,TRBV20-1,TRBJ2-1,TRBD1,TGCAGTGCTAGAGATCTCGGGGACAGCCGATACAATGAGCAGTTCTTC,CSARDLGDSRYNEQFF
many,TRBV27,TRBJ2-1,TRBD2,TGTGCCACCTATTTAGCGGGGGCTAGCTCCTACAATGAGCAGTTCTTC,CATYLAGASSYNEQFF
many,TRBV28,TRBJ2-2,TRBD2,TGTGCCAGCAGTTTGATGCGGGGGTTCGGGCTAGGCGGGGAGCTGTTTTTT,CASSLMRGFGLGGELFF
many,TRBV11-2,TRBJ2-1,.,TGTGCCAGCAGCTTTCTCGTACAGAGCTCCTACAATGAGCAGTTCTTC,CASSFLVQSSYNEQFF
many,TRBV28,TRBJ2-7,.,TGTGCCAGCAGTCCGACAGTCTACGAGCAGTACTTC,CASSPTVYEQYF
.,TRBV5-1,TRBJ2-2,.,TGCGCCAGCAGCCGGCCAGAGCGGAGCACCGGGGAGCTGTTTTTT,CASSRPERSTGELFF
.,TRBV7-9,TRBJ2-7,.,TGTGCCAGCAGCTTATCAGTTCGCGAGCAGTACTTC,CASSLSVREQYF
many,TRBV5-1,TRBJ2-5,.,TGCGCCAGCAGCTTGACGGGTTGGGAGACCCAGTACTTC,CASSLTGWETQYF
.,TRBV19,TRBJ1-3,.,TGTGCCAGTAGTATCAACCCAAGCTCTGGAAACACCATATATTTT,CASSINPSSGNTIYF
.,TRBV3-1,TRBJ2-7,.,TGTGCCAGCAGCCAAGCGAGCAGCATAAGGGTCGAGCAGTACTTC,CASSQASSIRVEQYF
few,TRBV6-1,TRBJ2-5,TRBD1,TGTGCCAGCAGTCACCCGACAGGGGGGACGGAGACCCAGTACTTC,CASSHPTGGTETQYF
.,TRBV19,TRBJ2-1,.,TGTGCCACCAGTGAAGAAATGGGATCTGAGCAGTTCTTC,CATSEEMGSEQFF
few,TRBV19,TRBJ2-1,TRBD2,TGTGCCAGCAAACTAGCGGGAACGGGCAATGAGCAGTTCTTC,CASKLAGTGNEQFF
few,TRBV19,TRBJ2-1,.,TGTGCCAGTAGTATGTACAAATACAATGAGCAGTTCTTC,CASSMYKYNEQFF
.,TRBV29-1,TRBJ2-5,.,TGCAGCGTTGAAGATTACGTTCATGGTTCCGATGGGGTAGAGACCCAGTACTTC,CSVEDYVHGSDGVETQYF
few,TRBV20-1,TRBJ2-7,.,TGCAGTGTTTGGGACTACGAGCAGTACTTC,CSVWDYEQYF
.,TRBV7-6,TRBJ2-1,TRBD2,TGTGCCAGCAGCTCAAGCGGGAGGGCGTACTACAATGAGCAGTTCTTC,CASSSSGRAYYNEQFF
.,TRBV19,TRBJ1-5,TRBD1,TGTGCCAGTAGAATTAACAGGGGGGGACGAGGCAATCAGCCCCAGCATTTT,CASRINRGGRGNQPQHF
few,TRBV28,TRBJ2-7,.,TGTGCCAGCAGTGAAACAGTGCGCGAGCAGTACTTC,CASSETVREQYF
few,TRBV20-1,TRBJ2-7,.,TGCAGTGCTACGCAGCCAGGTGTCTCCTACGAGCAGTACTTC,CSATQPGVSYEQYF
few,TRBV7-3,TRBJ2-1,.,TGTGCCAGCAGCTCCCCGGGCCAGAATCGGAAGTTCTTC,CASSSPGQNRKFF
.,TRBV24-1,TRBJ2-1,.,TGTGCCACCAGCAATCCAAATGGTGGAGGCTACAATGAGCAGTTCTTC,CATSNPNGGGYNEQFF
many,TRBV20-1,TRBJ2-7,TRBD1,TGCAGTGCTAGGGGACAGGGGAAGCTTTACGAGCAGTACTTC,CSARGQGKLYEQYF
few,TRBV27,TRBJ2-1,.,TGTGCCAGCAGTTTCCCCGGGACTCAATACAATGAGCAGTTCTTC,CASSFPGTQYNEQFF
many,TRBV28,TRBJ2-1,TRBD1,TGTGCCAGTTGGGGGACAGACCTCTACAATGAGCAGTTCTTC,CASWGTDLYNEQFF
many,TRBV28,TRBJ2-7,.,TGTGCCAGCAGTTTAGACGTTCTGGACTACCCCTACGAGCAGTACTTC,CASSLDVLDYPYEQYF
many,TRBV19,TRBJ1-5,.,TGTGCCAGTAGTATCATGGGACAGCCCCAGCATTTT,CASSIMGQPQHF
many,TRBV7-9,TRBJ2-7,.,TGTGCCAGCAGCTTAGGTGGGAGCGAGCAGTACTTC,CASSLGGSEQYF
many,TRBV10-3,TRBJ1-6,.,TGTGCCACCTCACGGGGTACGACAGGAGGTTCACCCCTCCACTTT,CATSRGTTGGSPLHF
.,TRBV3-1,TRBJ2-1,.,TGTGCCAGCAGCCCCGGGTTAGCGCCGTCTGGGGGGCAGTTCTTC,CASSPGLAPSGGQFF
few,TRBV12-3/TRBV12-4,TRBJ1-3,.,TGTGCCAGCAGTGCGAGCGTGTCTGGAAACACCATATATTTT,CASSASVSGNTIYF
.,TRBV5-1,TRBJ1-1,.,TGCGCCAGCAGCTTGGAAGGGGTTTGGGACACTGAAGCTTTCTTT,CASSLEGVWDTEAFF
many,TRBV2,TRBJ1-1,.,TGTGCCAGCAGATCATACATGAACACTGAAGCTTTCTTT,CASRSYMNTEAFF
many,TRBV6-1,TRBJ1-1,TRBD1,TGTGCCAGCAGTACAAGGGGACAGTTGAACACTGAAGCTTTCTTT,CASSTRGQLNTEAFF
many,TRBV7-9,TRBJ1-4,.,TGTGCCAGCAGCACCCGCGAGACAACTAATGAAAAACTGTTTTTT,CASSTRETTNEKLFF
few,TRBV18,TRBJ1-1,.,TGTGCCAGCTCACCATTACCGACAGACTCGAACACTGAAGCTTTCTTT,CASSPLPTDSNTEAFF
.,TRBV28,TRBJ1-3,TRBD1,TGTGCCAGCAGTTTAGGTCTTTGGGACAGGGGATCTCGCTCTGGAGACACCATATATTTT,CASSLGLWDRGSRSGDTIYF